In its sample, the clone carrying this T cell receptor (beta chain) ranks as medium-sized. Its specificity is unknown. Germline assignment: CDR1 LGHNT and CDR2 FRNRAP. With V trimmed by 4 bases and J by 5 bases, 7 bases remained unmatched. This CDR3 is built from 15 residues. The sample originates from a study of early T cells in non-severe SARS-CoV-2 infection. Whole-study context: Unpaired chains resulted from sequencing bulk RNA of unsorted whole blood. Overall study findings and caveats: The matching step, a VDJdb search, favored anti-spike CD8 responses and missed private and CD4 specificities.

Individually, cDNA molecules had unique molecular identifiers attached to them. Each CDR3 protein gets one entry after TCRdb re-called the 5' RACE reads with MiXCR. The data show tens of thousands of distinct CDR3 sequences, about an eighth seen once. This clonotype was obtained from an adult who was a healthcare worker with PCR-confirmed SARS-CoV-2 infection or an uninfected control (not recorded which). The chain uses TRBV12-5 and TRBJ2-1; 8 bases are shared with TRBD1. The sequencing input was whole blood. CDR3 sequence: CASGSPQGADNEQFF. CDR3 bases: TGTGCTAGTGGTTCCCCCCAGGGGGCGGACAATGAGCAGTTCTTC. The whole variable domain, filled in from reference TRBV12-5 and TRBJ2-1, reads DARVTQTPRHKVTEMGQEVTMRCQPILGHNTVFWYRQTMMQGLELLAYFRNRAPLDDSGMPKDRFSAEMPDATLATLKIQPSEPRDSAVYFCASGSPQGADNEQFFGPGTRLTVL.